This TCR beta chain is from a study of CD8+ T cells in alopecia areata. Study-wide results and limits: Many of the expanded lesional clones endured in scalp and blood while on tofacitinib.

As the sequencing template, cDNA was produced by extracting RNA and reverse transcribing it. The data were produced by immunoSEQ multiplex PCR, yet TCRdb's version contains in-frame clones alone and is incomplete. There are fewer than 150,000 clones in the sample; less than 60% occur only once, and about 3.2% lies in the top ten. Regarding this clone: Antigen: not known.

Treatment reported: oral pan-JAK inhibitor, 5-10 mg twice daily. Individuals with alopecia areata gave both lesional scalp punch biopsies and peripheral blood for collection. Sorted populations comprised CD4+ and CD8+ T cells obtained from PBMCs. Trimming removed 2 bases from V and 1 base from J, with 8 bases in between. The germline CDR1 and CDR2 sequences are ENHRY and SYGVKD. The CDR3 length is 14 residues. The material sequenced was CD4+ T cells sorted from blood, taken at week 24, from a patient treated with tofacitinib. The chain links TRBV10-3 to TRBJ1-1, with D unresolved. The TCR comes from a human donor with alopecia areata. CDR3 region: CAISEEAGNTEAFF. DNA for the CDR3: TGTGCCATCAGTGAGGAAGCGGGGAACACTGAAGCTTTCTTT.